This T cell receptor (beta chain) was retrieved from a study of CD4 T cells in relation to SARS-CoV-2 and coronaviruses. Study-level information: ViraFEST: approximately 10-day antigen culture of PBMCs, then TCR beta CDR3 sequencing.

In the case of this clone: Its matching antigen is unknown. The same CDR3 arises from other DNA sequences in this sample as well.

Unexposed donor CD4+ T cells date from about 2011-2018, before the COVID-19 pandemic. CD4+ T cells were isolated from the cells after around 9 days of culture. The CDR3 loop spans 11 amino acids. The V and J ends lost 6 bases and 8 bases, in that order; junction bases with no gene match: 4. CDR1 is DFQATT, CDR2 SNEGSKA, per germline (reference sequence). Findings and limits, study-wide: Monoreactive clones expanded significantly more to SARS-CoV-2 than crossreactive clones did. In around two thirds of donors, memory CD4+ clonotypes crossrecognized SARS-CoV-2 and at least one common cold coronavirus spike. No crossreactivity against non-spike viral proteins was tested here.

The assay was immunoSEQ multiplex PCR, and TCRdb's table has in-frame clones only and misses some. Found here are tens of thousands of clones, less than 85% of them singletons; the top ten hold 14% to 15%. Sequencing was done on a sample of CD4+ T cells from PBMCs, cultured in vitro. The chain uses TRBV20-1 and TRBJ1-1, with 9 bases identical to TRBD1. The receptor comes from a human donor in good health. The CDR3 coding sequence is TGCAGTGCCCCACAGGGGGCCGAAGCTTTCTTT. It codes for CSAPQGAEAFF.